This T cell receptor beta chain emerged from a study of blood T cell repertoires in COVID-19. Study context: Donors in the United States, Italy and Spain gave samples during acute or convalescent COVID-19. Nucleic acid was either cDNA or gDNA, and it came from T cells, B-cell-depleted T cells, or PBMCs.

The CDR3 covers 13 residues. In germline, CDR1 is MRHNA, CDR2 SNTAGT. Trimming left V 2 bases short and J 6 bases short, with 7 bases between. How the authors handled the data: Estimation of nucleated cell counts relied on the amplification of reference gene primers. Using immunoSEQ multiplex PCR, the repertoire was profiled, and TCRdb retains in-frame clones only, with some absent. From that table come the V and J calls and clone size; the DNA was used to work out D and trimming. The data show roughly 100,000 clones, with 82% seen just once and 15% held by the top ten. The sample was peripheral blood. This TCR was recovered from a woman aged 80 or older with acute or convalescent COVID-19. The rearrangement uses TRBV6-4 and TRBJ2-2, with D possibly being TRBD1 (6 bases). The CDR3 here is CASSDEGAGELFF. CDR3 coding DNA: TGTGCCAGCAGTGACGAGGGGGCCGGGGAGCTGTTTTTT.